Listed here are 21 T cell receptor beta chains from one sample, sequenced in a study of shared clonotypes between healthy human individuals. The repertoire was sequenced with immunoSEQ multiplex PCR; TCRdb's copy has only in-frame clones and lacks some. The table lists around 2.5 million clones, over 85% of them singletons, with around 0.37% in the top ten. Specimen: naive CD4+ T cells from PBMCs. Subset indicated: CD45RA+ positively selected. These receptors all come from a man aged 18 to 30 in good health. Some clones in this sample may be carry-over from other donors' samples.

CDR3 protein: CAGSGRSNQPQHF. CDR3 DNA: TGTGCCGGATCGGGTCGGAGCAATCAGCCCCAGCATTTT. This rearrangement joins TRBV28 to TRBJ1-5, with unresolved D. The germline V and J ends were trimmed by 11 bases and 1 base, with 12 bases remaining between them. The CDR3 extends over 13 amino acids. In germline, CDR1 is MDHEN, CDR2 SYDVKM. Based on the CDR3 plus reference TRBV28 and TRBJ1-5, the full variable domain is DVKVTQSSRYLVKRTGEKVFLECVQDMDHENMFWYRQDPGLGLRLIYFSYDVKMKEKGDIPEGYSVSREKKERFSLILESASTNQTSMYLCAGSGRSNQPQHFGDGTRLSIL.

V and J are TRBV4-2 and TRBJ2-3; D not resolved. The V end lost 0 bases, the J end lost 0 bases, and 10 bases lay between the germline ends. This CDR3 is built from 16 residues. Germline-derived CDR1 and CDR2 are LGHNA and YNFKEQ. CDR3 sequence: CASSQEQADSTDTQYF. CDR3 nucleotide sequence: TGTGCCAGCAGCCAAGAGCAGGCGGATAGCACAGATACGCAGTATTTT.

CDR3 nucleotide sequence: TGTGCCAGCAGTCAAAGGACAGGCTTTCTGAATCAGCCCCAGCATTTT. This translates into CASSQRTGFLNQPQHF. The V gene is TRBV7-8, the J gene TRBJ1-5; 7 bases agree with TRBD1. The CDR3 extends over 16 amino acids. V shed 6 bases, J shed 4 bases, and the junction held 12 bases outside the gene matches. Germline V gene data show CDR1 as SGHVS and CDR2 as FQNEAQ.

This chain links TRBV5-1 with TRBJ1-1; D perhaps matches TRBD1 (5 bases). Germline V CDR1 and CDR2: SGHRS, YFSETQ. The CDR3 consists of 14 residues. V lost 3 bases and J lost 1, with 10 bases in between. CDR3 nucleotides: TGCGCCAGCAGCTGGGGGACCCGGAACACTGAAGCTTTCTTT. It encodes CASSWGTRNTEAFF.

The rearrangement joins TRBV27 to TRBJ2-1; 8 bases match TRBD1. The CDR3 runs to 17 residues. The germline gives CDR1 MNHEY, CDR2 SMNVEV (reference sequence). Trimming removed 7 bases from V and 8 bases from J; junction bases left unmatched: 19. CDR3 protein: CASIQGYSDRGGDEQFF. The CDR3, as DNA: TGTGCCAGCATCCAAGGCTACTCCGACAGGGGAGGCGATGAGCAGTTCTTC.

The rearrangement links TRBV9 to TRBJ2-1, with 8 nucleotides matching TRBD2. This CDR3 is 14 amino acids long. Germline assignment: CDR1 SGDLS and CDR2 YYNGEE. The junction had 7 bases not matched to a gene; V was cut back by 2 bases and J by 9 bases. CDR3 nucleotide sequence: TGTGCCAGCAGCGTGCGTACGGGAGGGGTTGAGCAGTTCTTC. It is translated as CASSVRTGGVEQFF.

The V gene is TRBV11-2, the J gene TRBJ1-2; possible D gene TRBD1, 5 bases. The CDR3 contains 13 residues. Between the trimmed V and J ends, which lost 6 bases and 0 bases, there was a span of 8 bases. Germline V gene data show CDR1 as SGHAT and CDR2 as FQNNGV. CDR3 loop: CASRRDPNYGYTF. The CDR3 DNA reads as TGTGCCAGCAGGAGGGACCCTAACTATGGCTACACCTTC.

The genes are TRBV2 and TRBJ2-3, with 7 nucleotides matching TRBD1. Germline-derived CDR1 and CDR2 are SNHLY and FYNNEI. CDR3 length equals 14 residues. Trimming cost V 11 bases and J 2 bases; bases outside gene matches: 10. Here the CDR3 DNA reads TGTGCCTCACGGACAGGACTGAACACAGATACGCAGTATTTT. Protein product: CASRTGLNTDTQYF.

The rearrangement joins TRBV6-1 to TRBJ2-2; D is uncertain. Trimming removed 7 bases at V and 1 base at J, with 10 bases between. CDR1 and CDR2 (germline): MNHNS, SASEGT. The CDR3 is 14 residues long. The CDR3, as DNA: TGTGCCAGCATCCCAGTGCGGAACACCGGGGAGCTGTTTTTT. Amino acids: CASIPVRNTGELFF.

The chain has TRBV29-1 and TRBJ1-1; D ambiguous. This CDR3 spans 14 amino acids. Trimming shortened V by 6 bases and J by 5 bases, and 19 bases separated the two germline ends. Germline V gives CDR1 SQVTM, CDR2 ANQGSEA. This chain's CDR3 is CSVQTQGTGTEAFF. CDR3 coding DNA: TGCAGCGTCCAGACTCAAGGAACGGGAACTGAAGCTTTCTTT.

In the case of this clone: Other DNA sequences in the sample encode the same CDR3. The gene calls are TRBV28 and TRBJ2-1; TRBD1 matches 11 bases. CDR1 is MDHEN and CDR2 is SYDVKM in the germline V gene. CDR3 size: 15 residues. V was pared by 5 bases and J by 4 bases, with 4 bases of the junction left unmatched. CDR3 protein: CASSTGTGGYNEQFF. Written as DNA, the CDR3 is TGTGCCAGCAGTACAGGGACAGGGGGATACAATGAGCAGTTCTTC.

In DNA form, the CDR3 reads TGTGCCAGCAGTTTCAGTTTTCTGTCTGGAAACACCATATATTTT. This gives the protein CASSFSFLSGNTIYF. The rearrangement uses TRBV5-6 and TRBJ1-3; no firm D call. The CDR3 is 15 residues long. V was clipped by 5 bases and J by 1 base, with 13 bases between them. CDR1 and CDR2 (germline): SGHDT, YYEEEE.

CDR3 bases: TGCGCCAGCAGTCATCACCTCCGGGACAGGAACACTGAAGCTTTCTTT. Its protein product is CASSHHLRDRNTEAFF. The rearrangement joins TRBV23-1 to TRBJ1-1; 7 bases map to TRBD1. TRBV23-1 is reported as an ORF; its role is uncertain. The CDR3 extends over 16 amino acids. J was trimmed by 1 base and V by 3 bases; bases with no gene match: 8.

The chain joins TRBV19 to TRBJ2-1; TRBD2 agrees at 9 bases. V trimming: 10 bases; J trimming: 7 bases; junction bases outside the gene matches: 17. Germline values: CDR1 LNHDA, CDR2 SQIVND (reference sequence). This CDR3 comprises 16 residues. The CDR3 DNA follows: TGTGCCACTCAGGGAAATAGCGGGAGCGGGCGTAATGAGCAGTTCTTC. Amino acids: CATQGNSGSGRNEQFF.

The DNA for the CDR3 is TGTGCCAGCAGCTTAGGGGCAGGGGGCGAGCAGTACTTC. This translates into CASSLGAGGEQYF. The chain has TRBV7-2 and TRBJ2-7, with 7 bases lining up with TRBD1. The CDR3 length is 13 residues. Losses at the gene ends were 1 base for V and 6 bases for J; bases not matched to a gene: 3. Germline V gene sequence: CDR1 SGHTA, CDR2 FQGNSA.

This clone was picked up one time. The chain has TRBV27 and TRBJ2-2; D perhaps matches TRBD1 (6 bases). This CDR3 is 16 amino acids long. The ends were cut back, 5 bases at V and 6 bases at J, with 19 bases in the middle. Germline V gives CDR1 MNHEY, CDR2 SMNVEV (reference sequence). CDR3 in amino acids: CASSGRGGNVPGELFF. For the CDR3, the DNA is TGTGCCAGCAGTGGCAGGGGCGGTAATGTCCCCGGGGAGCTGTTTTTT.

The CDR3 spells CASSPSGRGNTGELFF. CDR3 sequence (DNA): TGTGCCAGCTCACCATCGGGACGTGGGAACACCGGGGAGCTGTTTTTT. The chain couples TRBV18 to TRBJ2-2; D could derive from TRBD1 or TRBD2 (5 bases each). CDR3 length: 16 amino acids. Between the trimmed V and J ends, which lost 2 bases and 1 base, there was a span of 11 bases. CDR1 is KGHSH and CDR2 is LQKENI in the germline V gene.

Turning to this clone: At the DNA level, this CDR3 is encoded by other sequences in the same sample as well. This chain connects TRBV5-5 to TRBJ2-7; 10 bases map to TRBD1. The V segment lost 4 bases and the J segment 3 bases; nucleotides outside the gene matches: 4. The CDR3 is made up of 14 amino acids. Germline V gene lookup returns CDR1 SGHKS and CDR2 YYEKEE (reference sequence). The CDR3 DNA reads as TGTGCCAGCAGCCTCAGGACAGGGGGCTACGAGCAGTACTTC. Translation gives CASSLRTGGYEQYF.

The CDR3 protein is CASSSTSEIESGTQYF. The CDR3 DNA follows: TGTGCCAGCAGTTCCACCTCTGAAATAGAATCGGGTACGCAGTATTTT. The V and J genes are TRBV6-5 and TRBJ2-3, with no clear D. Germline V CDR1 and CDR2: MNHEY, SVGAGI. The CDR3 is 16 residues long. Trimming left V 4 bases short and J 8 bases short, with 22 bases between.

The J gene is TRBJ1-4, the V gene TRBV6-5; the D gene is possibly TRBD1 (6 bases). V dropped 6 bases and J dropped 8 bases, with 16 bases sitting between them. This CDR3 is built from 14 residues. Germline values: CDR1 MNHEY, CDR2 SVGAGI. The CDR3 sequence is CASSPRVRGEKLFF. CDR3 nucleotide sequence: TGTGCCAGCAGCCCACGGGTCAGGGGAGAAAAACTGTTTTTT.

For this clone: This sample also contains other DNA sequences that code for the same CDR3. The chain has TRBV15 and TRBJ2-2, with D hard to call. This CDR3 is 14 amino acids long. Trimming shortened V by 0 bases and J by 4 bases, and 6 bases separated the two germline ends. Germline CDR1 LNHNV, CDR2 YYDKDF (reference sequence). The CDR3 spells CATSRDPGTGELFF. The CDR3 nucleotides are TGTGCCACCAGCAGAGATCCGGGCACCGGGGAGCTGTTTTTT.